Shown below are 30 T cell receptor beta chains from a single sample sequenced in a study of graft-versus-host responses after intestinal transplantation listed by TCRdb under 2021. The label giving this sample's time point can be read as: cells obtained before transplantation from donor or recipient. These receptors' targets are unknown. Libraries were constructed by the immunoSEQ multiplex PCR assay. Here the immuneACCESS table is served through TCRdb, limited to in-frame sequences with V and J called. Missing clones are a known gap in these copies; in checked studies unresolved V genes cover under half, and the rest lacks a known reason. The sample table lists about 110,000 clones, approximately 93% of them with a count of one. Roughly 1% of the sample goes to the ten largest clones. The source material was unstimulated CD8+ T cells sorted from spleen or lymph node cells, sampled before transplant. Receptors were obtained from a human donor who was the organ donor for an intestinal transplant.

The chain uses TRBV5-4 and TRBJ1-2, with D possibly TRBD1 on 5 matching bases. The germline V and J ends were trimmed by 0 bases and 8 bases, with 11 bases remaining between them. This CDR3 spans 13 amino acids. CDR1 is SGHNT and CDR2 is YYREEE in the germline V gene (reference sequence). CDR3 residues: CASSLARVQGYTF. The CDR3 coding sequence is TGTGCCAGCAGCTTGGCCAGGGTTCAGGGCTACACCTTC.

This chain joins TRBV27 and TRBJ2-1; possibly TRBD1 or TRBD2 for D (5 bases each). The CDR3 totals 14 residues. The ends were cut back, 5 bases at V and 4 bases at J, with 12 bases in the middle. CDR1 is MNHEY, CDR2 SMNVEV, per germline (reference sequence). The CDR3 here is CASSLRDGYNEQFF. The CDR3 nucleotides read TGTGCCAGCAGTCTCCGGGACGGTTACAATGAGCAGTTCTTC.

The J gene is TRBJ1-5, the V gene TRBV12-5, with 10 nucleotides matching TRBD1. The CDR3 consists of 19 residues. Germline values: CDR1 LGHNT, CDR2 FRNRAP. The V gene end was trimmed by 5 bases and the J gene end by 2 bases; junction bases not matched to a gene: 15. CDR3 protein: CASGLPLTGGLLCNQPQHF. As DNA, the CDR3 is TGTGCTAGTGGTCTCCCATTGACAGGGGGCTTGTTGTGCAATCAGCCCCAGCATTTT.

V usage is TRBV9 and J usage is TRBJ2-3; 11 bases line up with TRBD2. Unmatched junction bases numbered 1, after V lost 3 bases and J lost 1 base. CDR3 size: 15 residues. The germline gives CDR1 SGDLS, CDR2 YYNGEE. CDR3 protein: CASSAGLAGTDTQYF. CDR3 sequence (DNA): TGTGCCAGCAGCGCGGGACTAGCGGGCACAGATACGCAGTATTTT.

This CDR3 is CASSQDRGHTIYF. In DNA form, the CDR3 reads TGCGCCAGCAGCCAGGACAGGGGGCACACCATATATTTT. The rearrangement joins TRBV4-1 to TRBJ1-3, with TRBD1 identical over 11 bases. The germline gives CDR1 MGHRA, CDR2 YSYEKL. The CDR3 is 13 amino acids. The V and J ends lost 3 bases and 8 bases, in that order; junction bases with no gene match: 0.

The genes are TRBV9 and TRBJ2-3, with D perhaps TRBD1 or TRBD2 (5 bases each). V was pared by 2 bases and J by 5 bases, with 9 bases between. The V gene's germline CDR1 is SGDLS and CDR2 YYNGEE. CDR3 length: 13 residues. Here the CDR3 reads CASSVGTGDTQYF. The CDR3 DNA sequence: TGTGCCAGCAGCGTGGGGACGGGAGATACGCAGTATTTT.

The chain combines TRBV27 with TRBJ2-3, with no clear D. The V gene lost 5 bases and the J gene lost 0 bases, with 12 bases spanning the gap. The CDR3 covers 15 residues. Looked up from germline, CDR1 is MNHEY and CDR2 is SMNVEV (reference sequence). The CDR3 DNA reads TGTGCCAGCAGTATCAGGCTTTCTAGCACAGATACGCAGTATTTT. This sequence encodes CASSIRLSSTDTQYF.

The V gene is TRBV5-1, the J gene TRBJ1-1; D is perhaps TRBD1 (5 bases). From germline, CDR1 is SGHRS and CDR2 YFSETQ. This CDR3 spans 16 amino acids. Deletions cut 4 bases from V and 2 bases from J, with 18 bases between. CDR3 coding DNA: TGCGCCAGCAGCATTGTGGGGGGACTGAGAAACACTGAAGCTTTCTTT. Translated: CASSIVGGLRNTEAFF.

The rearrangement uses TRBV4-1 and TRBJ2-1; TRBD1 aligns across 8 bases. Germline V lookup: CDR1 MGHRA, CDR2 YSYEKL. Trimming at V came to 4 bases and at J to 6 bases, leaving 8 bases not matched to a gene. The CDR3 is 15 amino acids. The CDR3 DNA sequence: TGCGCCAGCAGCCTCAAGGGAACAGGGGGCAATGAGCAGTTCTTC. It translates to CASSLKGTGGNEQFF.

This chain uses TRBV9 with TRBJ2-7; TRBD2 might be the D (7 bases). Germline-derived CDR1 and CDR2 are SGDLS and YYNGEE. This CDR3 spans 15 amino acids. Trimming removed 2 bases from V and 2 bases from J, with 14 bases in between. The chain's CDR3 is CASSVGGASTYEQYF. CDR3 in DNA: TGTGCCAGCAGCGTTGGGGGGGCGTCGACCTACGAGCAGTACTTC. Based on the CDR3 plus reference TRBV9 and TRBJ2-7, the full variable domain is DSGVTQTPKHLITATGQRVTLRCSPRSGDLSVYWYQQSLDQGLQFLIQYYNGEERAKGNILERFSAQQFPDLHSELNLSSLELGDSALYFCASSVGGASTYEQYFGPGTRLTVT.

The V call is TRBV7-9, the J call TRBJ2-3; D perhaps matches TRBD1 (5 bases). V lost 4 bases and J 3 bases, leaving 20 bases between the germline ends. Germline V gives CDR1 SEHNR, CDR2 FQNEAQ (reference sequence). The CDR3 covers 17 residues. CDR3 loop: CASSSEPTGSMTDTQYF. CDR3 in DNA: TGTGCCAGCAGCTCTGAACCCACAGGTAGTATGACAGATACGCAGTATTTT.

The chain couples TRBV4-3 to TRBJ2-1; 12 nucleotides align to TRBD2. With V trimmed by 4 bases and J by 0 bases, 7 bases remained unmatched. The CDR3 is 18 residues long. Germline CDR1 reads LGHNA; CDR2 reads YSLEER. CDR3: CASSPGLAGSSSYNEQFF. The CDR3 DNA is TGCGCCAGCAGCCCGGGACTAGCGGGTTCAAGCTCCTACAATGAGCAGTTCTTC.

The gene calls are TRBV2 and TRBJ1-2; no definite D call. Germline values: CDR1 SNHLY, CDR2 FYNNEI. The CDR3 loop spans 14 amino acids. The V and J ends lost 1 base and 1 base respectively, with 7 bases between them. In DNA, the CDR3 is TGTGCCAGCAGTGAAGTCAGTAGTAACTATGGCTACACCTTC. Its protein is CASSEVSSNYGYTF.

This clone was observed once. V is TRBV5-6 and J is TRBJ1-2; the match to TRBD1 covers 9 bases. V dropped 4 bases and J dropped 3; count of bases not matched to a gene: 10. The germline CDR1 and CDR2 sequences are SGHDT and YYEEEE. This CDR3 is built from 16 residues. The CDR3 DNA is TGTGCCAGCAGCGATTTGTCCGGGACAGGGCACTATGGCTACACCTTC. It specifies CASSDLSGTGHYGYTF.

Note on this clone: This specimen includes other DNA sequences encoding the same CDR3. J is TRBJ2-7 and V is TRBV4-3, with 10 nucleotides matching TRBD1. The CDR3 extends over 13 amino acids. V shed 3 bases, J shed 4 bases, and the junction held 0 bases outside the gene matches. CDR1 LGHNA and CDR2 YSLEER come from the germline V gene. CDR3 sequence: CASSQDRGYEQYF. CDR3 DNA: TGCGCCAGCAGCCAGGACAGGGGGTACGAGCAGTACTTC.

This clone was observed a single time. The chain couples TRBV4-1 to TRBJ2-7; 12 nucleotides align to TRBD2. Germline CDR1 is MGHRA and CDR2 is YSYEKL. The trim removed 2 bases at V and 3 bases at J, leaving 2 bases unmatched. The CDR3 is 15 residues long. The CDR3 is CASSQSSGRVYEQYF. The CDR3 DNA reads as TGCGCCAGCAGCCAATCTAGCGGGAGGGTCTACGAGCAGTACTTC.

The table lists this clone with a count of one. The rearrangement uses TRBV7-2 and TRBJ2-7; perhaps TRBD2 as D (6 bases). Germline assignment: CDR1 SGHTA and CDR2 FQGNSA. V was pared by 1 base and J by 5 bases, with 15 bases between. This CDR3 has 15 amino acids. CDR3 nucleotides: TGTGCCAGCAGCTTAGGTAGCGGATCGGGGCACGAGCAGTACTTC. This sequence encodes CASSLGSGSGHEQYF.

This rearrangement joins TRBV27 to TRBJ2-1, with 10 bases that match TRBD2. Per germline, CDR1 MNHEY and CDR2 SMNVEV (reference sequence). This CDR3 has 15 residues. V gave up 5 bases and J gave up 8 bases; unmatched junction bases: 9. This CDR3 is CASSAWTSGGHEQFF. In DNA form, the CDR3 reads TGTGCCAGCAGTGCCTGGACTAGCGGTGGCCATGAGCAGTTCTTC.

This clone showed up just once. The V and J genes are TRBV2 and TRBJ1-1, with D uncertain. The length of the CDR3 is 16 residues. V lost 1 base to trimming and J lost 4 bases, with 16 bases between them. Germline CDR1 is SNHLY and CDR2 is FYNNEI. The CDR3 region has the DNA TGTGCCAGCAGTGAAGGTGGGCCAGGACTGGGCACTGAAGCTTTCTTT. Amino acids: CASSEGGPGLGTEAFF.

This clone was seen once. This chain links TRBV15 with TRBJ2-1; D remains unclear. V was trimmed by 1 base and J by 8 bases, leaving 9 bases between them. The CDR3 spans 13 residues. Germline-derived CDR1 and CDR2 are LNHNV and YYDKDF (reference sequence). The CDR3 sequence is CATSRGLDHEQFF. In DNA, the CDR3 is TGTGCCACCAGCAGAGGCCTAGATCATGAGCAGTTCTTC.

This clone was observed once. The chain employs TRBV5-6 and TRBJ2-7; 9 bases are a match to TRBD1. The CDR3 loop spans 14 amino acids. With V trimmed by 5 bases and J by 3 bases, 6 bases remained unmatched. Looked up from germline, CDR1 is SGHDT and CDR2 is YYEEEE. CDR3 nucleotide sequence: TGTGCCAGCAGTTACCCGACAGGGGGCTACGAGCAGTACTTC. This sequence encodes CASSYPTGGYEQYF.

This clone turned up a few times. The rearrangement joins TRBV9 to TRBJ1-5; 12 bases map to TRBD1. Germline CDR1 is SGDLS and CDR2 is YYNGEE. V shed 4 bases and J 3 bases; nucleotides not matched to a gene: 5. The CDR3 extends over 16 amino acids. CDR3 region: CASSPGTGGYNQPQHF. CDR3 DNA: TGTGCCAGCAGCCCAGGGACAGGGGGCTACAATCAGCCCCAGCATTTT.

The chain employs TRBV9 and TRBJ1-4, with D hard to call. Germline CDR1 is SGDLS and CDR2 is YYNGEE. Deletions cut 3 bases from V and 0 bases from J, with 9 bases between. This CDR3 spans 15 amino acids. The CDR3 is CASSAQASTNEKLFF. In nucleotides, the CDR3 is TGTGCCAGCAGCGCCCAAGCTTCAACTAATGAAAAACTGTTTTTT.

For the CDR3, the DNA is TGCGCCAGCAGCCAAGTAGGGATCTTCGATGGCTACACCTTC. Translated, it gives CASSQVGIFDGYTF. This chain uses TRBV4-3 with TRBJ1-2; D ambiguous. Germline values: CDR1 LGHNA, CDR2 YSLEER. V shed 1 base and J shed 6 bases, with 12 bases lying between them. This CDR3 is 14 amino acids long.

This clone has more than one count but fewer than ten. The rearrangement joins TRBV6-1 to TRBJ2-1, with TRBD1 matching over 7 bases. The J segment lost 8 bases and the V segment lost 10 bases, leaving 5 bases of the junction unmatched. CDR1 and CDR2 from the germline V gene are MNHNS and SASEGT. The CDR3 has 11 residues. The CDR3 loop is CAIRDSYEQFF. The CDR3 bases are TGTGCCATCCGGGACAGCTATGAGCAGTTCTTC.

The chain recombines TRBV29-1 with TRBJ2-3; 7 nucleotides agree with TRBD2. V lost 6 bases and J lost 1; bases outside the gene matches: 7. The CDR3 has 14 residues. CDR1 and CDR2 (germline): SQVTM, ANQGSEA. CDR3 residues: CSVHGLAGTDTQYF. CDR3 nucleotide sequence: TGCAGCGTCCACGGGCTAGCGGGCACAGATACGCAGTATTTT.

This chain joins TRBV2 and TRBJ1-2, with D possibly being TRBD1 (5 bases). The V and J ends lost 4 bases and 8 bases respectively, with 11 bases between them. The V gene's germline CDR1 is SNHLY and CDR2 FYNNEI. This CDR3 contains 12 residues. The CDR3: CASSGAGPGYTF. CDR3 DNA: TGTGCCAGCAGTGGGGCAGGGCCCGGCTACACCTTC. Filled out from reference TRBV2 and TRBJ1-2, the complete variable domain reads EPEVTQTPSHQVTQMGQEVILRCVPISNHLYFYWYRQILGQKVEFLVSFYNNEISEKSEIFDDQFSVERPDGSNFTLKIRSTKLEDSAMYFCASSGAGPGYTFGSGTRLTVV.

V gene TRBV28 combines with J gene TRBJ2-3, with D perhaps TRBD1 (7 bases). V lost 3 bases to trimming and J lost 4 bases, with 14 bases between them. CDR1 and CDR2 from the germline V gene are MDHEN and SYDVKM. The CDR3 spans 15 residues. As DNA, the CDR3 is TGTGCCAGCAGTTTTCGTGGAGGGGGCGCAGATACGCAGTATTTT. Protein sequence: CASSFRGGGADTQYF. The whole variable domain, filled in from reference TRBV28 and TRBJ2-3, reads DVKVTQSSRYLVKRTGEKVFLECVQDMDHENMFWYRQDPGLGLRLIYFSYDVKMKEKGDIPEGYSVSREKKERFSLILESASTNQTSMYLCASSFRGGGADTQYFGPGTRLTVL.

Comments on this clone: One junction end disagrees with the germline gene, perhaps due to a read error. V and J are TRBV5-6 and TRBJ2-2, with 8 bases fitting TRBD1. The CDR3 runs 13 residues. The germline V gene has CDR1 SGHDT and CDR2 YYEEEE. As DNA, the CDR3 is TGTGCCAGCCAGGCCAGGGGGCCCGGGGAGCTGCTTTTT. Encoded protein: CASQARGPGELLF.

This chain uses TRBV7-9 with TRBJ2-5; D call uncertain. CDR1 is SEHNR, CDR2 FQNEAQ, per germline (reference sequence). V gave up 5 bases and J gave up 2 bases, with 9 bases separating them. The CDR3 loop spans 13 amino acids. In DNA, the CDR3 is TGTGCCAGCAGCCCCCCCGGGCAAGAGACCCAGTACTTC. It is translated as CASSPPGQETQYF. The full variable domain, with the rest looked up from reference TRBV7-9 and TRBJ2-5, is DTGVSQNPRHKITKRGQNVTFRCDPISEHNRLYWYRQTLGQGPEFLTYFQNEAQLEKSRLLSDRFSAERPKGSFSTLEIQRTEQGDSAMYLCASSPPGQETQYFGPGTRLLVL.